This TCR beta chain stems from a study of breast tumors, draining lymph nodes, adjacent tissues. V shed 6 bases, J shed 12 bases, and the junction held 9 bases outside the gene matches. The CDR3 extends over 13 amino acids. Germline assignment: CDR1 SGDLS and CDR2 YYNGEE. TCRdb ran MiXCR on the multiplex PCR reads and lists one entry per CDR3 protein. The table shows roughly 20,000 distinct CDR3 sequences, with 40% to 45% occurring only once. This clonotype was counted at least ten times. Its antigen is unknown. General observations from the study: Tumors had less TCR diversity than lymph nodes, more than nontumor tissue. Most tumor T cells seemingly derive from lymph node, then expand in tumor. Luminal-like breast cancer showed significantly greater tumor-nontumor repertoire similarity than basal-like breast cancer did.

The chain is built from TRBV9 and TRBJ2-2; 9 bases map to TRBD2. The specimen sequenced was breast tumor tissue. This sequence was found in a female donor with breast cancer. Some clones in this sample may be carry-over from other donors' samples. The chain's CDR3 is CASTPDLAGKLFF. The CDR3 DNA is TGTGCCAGCACACCAGACCTAGCGGGGAAGCTGTTTTTT.